Below, one TCR beta chain is given with its context. The data stem from a study of blood T cell repertoires in COVID-19. Germline V lookup: CDR1 KGHSH, CDR2 LQKENI. The ends lost 1 base at V and 0 bases at J; junction bases unmatched: 11. The CDR3 spans 20 residues. Only in-frame clones appear in the TCRdb table, and some are missing; sequencing was by immunoSEQ multiplex PCR. The top ten clones hold approximately 2.5% of a sample with roughly 310,000 clones, roughly 90% of them seen once. The source material was PBMCs or T cells enriched from blood (not recorded which). The TCR originated in a man aged 55 to 70 who had recovered from COVID-19. The chain carries TRBV18 and TRBJ2-4, with TRBD1 matching 11 bases. Written as DNA, the CDR3 is TGTGCCAGCTCACCACAGGACAGGGGGCATTCGGAAATAGCCAAAAACATTCAGTACTTC. Translating gives CASSPQDRGHSEIAKNIQYF.